These 11 T cell receptor beta chains came from one sample sequenced in a study of control samples from healthy donors and cancer patients. The data were produced by immunoSEQ multiplex PCR, yet TCRdb's version contains in-frame clones alone and is incomplete. The sample carries about 100,000 clones, approximately 80% recorded once. Sequences were obtained from blood. Receptors originate from a man younger than 45 in good health.

This chain uses TRBV29-1 with TRBJ1-1, with D unresolved. This CDR3 region has 12 residues. V lost 3 bases, J lost 0 bases, and 5 bases lay in between. Germline assignment: CDR1 SQVTM and CDR2 ANQGSEA. The CDR3 is CSVEGMNTEAFF. CDR3 DNA: TGCAGCGTTGAGGGGATGAACACTGAAGCTTTCTTT.

This clone was seen a few times. The CDR3 DNA reads TGTGCCAGCAGTGCTATGGCAGAAGAGACCCAGTACTTC. It is translated as CASSAMAEETQYF. This chain connects TRBV25-1 to TRBJ2-5, with no clear D. The CDR3 is made up of 13 amino acids. V was pared by 4 bases and J by 3 bases, with 9 bases between. Germline CDR1 MGHDK, CDR2 SYGVNS.

The chain employs TRBV2 and TRBJ1-2; 7 bases are a match to TRBD1. V lost 7 bases to trimming and J lost 4 bases; unmatched junction nucleotides: 9. This CDR3 contains 14 residues. Germline V lookup: CDR1 SNHLY, CDR2 FYNNEI. The CDR3, as DNA: TGTGCCAGCAAACGGGACAGCGACTTCTATGGCTACACCTTC. Translating it yields CASKRDSDFYGYTF.

The V call is TRBV30, the J call TRBJ1-2; D is possibly TRBD1 (5 bases). The CDR3 totals 13 residues. Germline CDR1 GTSNPN, CDR2 SVGIG (reference sequence). V was pared by 1 base and J by 4 bases, with 10 bases between. The CDR3 reads CAWSDQGPYGYTF. The CDR3 region has the DNA TGTGCCTGGAGTGACCAGGGACCCTATGGCTACACCTTC.

With regard to this clone: This specimen includes other DNA sequences encoding the same CDR3. The rearrangement uses TRBV6-6 and TRBJ2-1; the D is unclear. Germline loops: CDR1 MNHNY, CDR2 SVGAGI (reference sequence). CDR3 length equals 10 residues. Trimming removed 6 bases at V and 6 bases at J, with 3 bases between. CDR3 protein: CASSRNEQFF. The CDR3 bases are TGTGCCAGCAGCCGCAATGAGCAGTTCTTC.

The chain is built from TRBV7-8 and TRBJ2-7, with 9 bases matching TRBD1. V was clipped by 1 base and J by 5 bases; unmatched bases: 9. CDR3 length: 16 residues. CDR1 and CDR2 from the germline V gene are SGHVS and FQNEAQ. This chain's CDR3 is CASSLVTGGGGDEQYF. The CDR3 DNA reads TGTGCCAGCAGCTTAGTAACAGGGGGCGGGGGCGACGAGCAGTACTTC. Using reference TRBV7-8 and TRBJ2-7 for the parts outside the CDR3, the full variable domain is GAGVSQSPRYKVAKRGQDVALRCDPISGHVSLFWYQQALGQGPEFLTYFQNEAQLDKSGLPSDRFFAERPEGSVSTLKIQRTQQEDSAVYLCASSLVTGGGGDEQYFGPGTRLTVT.

The chain combines TRBV27 with TRBJ1-4; unclear D gene. In germline, CDR1 is MNHEY, CDR2 SMNVEV (reference sequence). This CDR3 comprises 15 residues. The V end lost 7 bases, the J end lost 4 bases, and 16 bases lay between the germline ends. CDR3 in amino acids: CASTRLGRNNEKLFF. For the CDR3, the DNA is TGTGCCAGCACCCGTCTTGGGAGGAATAATGAAAAACTGTTTTTT.

The gene calls are TRBV9 and TRBJ2-5, with 7 bases that match TRBD2. The CDR3 length is 15 residues. J was trimmed by 6 bases and V by 0 bases; bases with no gene match: 8. CDR1 and CDR2 (germline): SGDLS, YYNGEE. CDR3 sequence: CASSVAGERGKTQYF. Written as DNA, the CDR3 is TGTGCCAGCAGCGTAGCTGGTGAGCGGGGCAAGACCCAGTACTTC.

This sequence joins TRBV5-1 and TRBJ1-2; TRBD1 might be the D (5 bases). Trimming pared 1 base from V and 4 bases from J, leaving 14 bases between. From germline, CDR1 is SGHRS and CDR2 YFSETQ. The CDR3 runs to 15 residues. This chain's CDR3 is CASSLKPGTFYGYTF. The CDR3 DNA is TGCGCCAGCAGCTTGAAGCCCGGGACTTTCTATGGCTACACCTTC.

The chain couples TRBV5-4 to TRBJ2-5, with D tentatively TRBD1 (6 bases). This CDR3 region has 15 residues. V lost 0 bases and J 6 bases, leaving 15 bases between the germline ends. Germline V gives CDR1 SGHNT, CDR2 YYREEE (reference sequence). The CDR3 DNA reads TGTGCCAGCAGCTTGGCTGGACAGTCTCGGAAGACCCAGTACTTC. It specifies CASSLAGQSRKTQYF.

The chain joins TRBV5-4 to TRBJ2-5; D perhaps matches TRBD2 (5 bases). CDR3 length: 13 amino acids. Trimming removed 0 bases at V and 5 bases at J, with 8 bases between. CDR1 is SGHNT, CDR2 YYREEE, per germline (reference sequence). As DNA, the CDR3 is TGTGCCAGCAGCTTGGAACAGCGGGAGACCCAGTACTTC. It is translated as CASSLEQRETQYF.